The following is a TCR beta chain sequence with its context. What it recognizes is unknown. TCRdb's copy holds only in-frame clones and misses some; the assay was immunoSEQ multiplex PCR. Of 49,000 or so clones listed, 80% to 85% are singletons. As to time point: recipient sample about 28 days before transplant, after cytoreduction. Samples: about 28 days before transplant, then days 30, 100 and 180 after. The sample belongs to a study of T cell clonotyping in hematopoietic cell transplantation. At the level of the study: Cytoreduction preceded collection of pretransplant recipient samples.

Study findings and constraints: Recipient TCR diversity dropped after transplant; expanded clonotypes rose from day 30 to 180. No sorting was done, leaving CD4 and CD8 contributions mixed.

Germline CDR1 and CDR2: MNHEY and SVGAGI. The length of the CDR3 is 13 residues. V lost 11 bases and J lost 2, with 16 bases in between. The chain joins TRBV6-5 to TRBJ2-7; tentatively, D is TRBD2 (6 bases). Sequenced material: peripheral blood mononuclear cells, taken before stem cell transplant. The source is a man aged 60 to 75 with myelodysplastic syndrome. Some clones in this sample may be carry-over from other donors' samples. CDR3 in amino acids: CAAGQGLTYEQYF. The CDR3, as DNA: TGTGCCGCGGGGCAGGGCCTAACCTACGAGCAGTACTTC.